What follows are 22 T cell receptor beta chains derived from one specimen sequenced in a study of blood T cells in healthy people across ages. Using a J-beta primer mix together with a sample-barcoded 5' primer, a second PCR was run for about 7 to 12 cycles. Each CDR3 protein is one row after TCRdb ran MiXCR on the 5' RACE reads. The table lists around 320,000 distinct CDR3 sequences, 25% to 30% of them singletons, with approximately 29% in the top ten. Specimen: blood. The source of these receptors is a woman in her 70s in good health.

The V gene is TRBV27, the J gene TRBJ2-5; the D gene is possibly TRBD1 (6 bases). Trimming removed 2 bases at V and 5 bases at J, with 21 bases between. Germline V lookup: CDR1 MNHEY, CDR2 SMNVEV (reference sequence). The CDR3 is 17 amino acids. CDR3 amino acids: CASSLTSLGGSEETQYF. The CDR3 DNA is TGTGCCAGCAGTTTAACCTCTCTTGGGGGCTCAGAGGAGACCCAGTACTTC.

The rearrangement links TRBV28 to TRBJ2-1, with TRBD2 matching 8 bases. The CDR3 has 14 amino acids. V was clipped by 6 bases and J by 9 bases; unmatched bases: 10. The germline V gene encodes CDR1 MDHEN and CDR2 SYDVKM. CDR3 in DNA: TGTGCCAGCAGCAAAGCGGGAGAGTCGGGTGAGCAGTTCTTC. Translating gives CASSKAGESGEQFF.

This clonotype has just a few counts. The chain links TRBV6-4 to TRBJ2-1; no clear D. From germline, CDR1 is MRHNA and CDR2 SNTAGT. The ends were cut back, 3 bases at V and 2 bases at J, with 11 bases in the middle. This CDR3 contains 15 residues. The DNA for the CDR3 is TGTGCCAGCAGTGAGCAGTGGGAACCCTACAATGAGCAGTTCTTC. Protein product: CASSEQWEPYNEQFF.

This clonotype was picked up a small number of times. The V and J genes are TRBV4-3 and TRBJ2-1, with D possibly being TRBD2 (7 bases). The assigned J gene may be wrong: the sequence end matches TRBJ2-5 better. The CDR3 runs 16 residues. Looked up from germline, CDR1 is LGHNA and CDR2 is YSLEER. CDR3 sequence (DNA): TGCGCCAGCAGCCAAGGTTTTCGGTCAGGGGAGGGTTCCCAGTACTTC. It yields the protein CASSQGFRSGEGSQYF.

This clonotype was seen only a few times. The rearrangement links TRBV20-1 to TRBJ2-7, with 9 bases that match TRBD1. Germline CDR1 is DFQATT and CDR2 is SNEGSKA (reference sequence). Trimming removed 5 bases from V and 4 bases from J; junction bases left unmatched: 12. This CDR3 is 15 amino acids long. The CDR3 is CSAPTGTGIVYEQYF. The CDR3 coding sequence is TGCAGTGCTCCCACCGGGACAGGGATCGTGTACGAGCAGTACTTC.

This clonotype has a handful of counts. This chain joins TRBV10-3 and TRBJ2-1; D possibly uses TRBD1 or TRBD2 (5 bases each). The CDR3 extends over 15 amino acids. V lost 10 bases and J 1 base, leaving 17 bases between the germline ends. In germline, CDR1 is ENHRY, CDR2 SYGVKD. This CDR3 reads CATGALGESYNEQFF. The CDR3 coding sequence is TGTGCCACCGGCGCCCTGGGGGAATCCTACAATGAGCAGTTCTTC.

CDR3 sequence: CASSPQAGSTDTQYF. The CDR3, as DNA: TGTGCCAGCAGCCCACAAGCGGGAAGCACAGATACGCAGTATTTT. The chain uses TRBV7-2 and TRBJ2-3; 7 bases line up with TRBD2. Germline V lookup: CDR1 SGHTA, CDR2 FQGNSA. This CDR3 has 15 residues. The trim removed 5 bases at V and 0 bases at J, leaving 5 bases unmatched.

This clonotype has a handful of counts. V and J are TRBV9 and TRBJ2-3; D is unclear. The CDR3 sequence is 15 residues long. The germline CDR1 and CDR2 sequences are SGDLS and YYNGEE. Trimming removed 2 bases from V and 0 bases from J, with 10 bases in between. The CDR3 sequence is CASSVRGTSTDTQYF. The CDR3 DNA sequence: TGTGCCAGCAGCGTCCGCGGAACTAGCACAGATACGCAGTATTTT. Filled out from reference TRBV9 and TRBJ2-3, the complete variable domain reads DSGVTQTPKHLITATGQRVTLRCSPRSGDLSVYWYQQSLDQGLQFLIQYYNGEERAKGNILERFSAQQFPDLHSELNLSSLELGDSALYFCASSVRGTSTDTQYFGPGTRLTVL.

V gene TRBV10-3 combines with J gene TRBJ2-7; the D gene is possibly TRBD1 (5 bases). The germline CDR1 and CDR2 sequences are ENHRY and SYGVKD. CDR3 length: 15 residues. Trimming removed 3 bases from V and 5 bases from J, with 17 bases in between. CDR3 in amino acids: CAISEGPRKGDEQYF. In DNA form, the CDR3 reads TGTGCCATCAGTGAAGGCCCAAGGAAAGGGGACGAGCAGTACTTC.

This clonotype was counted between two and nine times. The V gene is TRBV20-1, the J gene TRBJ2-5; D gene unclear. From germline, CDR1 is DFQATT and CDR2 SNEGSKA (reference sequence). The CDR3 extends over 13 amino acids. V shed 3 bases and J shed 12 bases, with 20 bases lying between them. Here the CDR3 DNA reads TGCAGTGCTAGTAAGCCCGGAAAAGTCGAGAAGTACTTC. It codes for CSASKPGKVEKYF.

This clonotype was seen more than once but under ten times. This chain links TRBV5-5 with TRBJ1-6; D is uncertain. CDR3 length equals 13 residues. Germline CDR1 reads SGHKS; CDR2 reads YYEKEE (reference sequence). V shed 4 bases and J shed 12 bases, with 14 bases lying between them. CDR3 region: CASSAGLSGPLHF. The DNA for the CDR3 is TGTGCCAGCAGCGCTGGACTGTCCGGACCCCTCCACTTT. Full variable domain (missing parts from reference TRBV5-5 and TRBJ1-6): DAGVTQSPTHLIKTRGQQVTLRCSPISGHKSVSWYQQVLGQGPQFIFQYYEKEERGRGNFPDRFSARQFPNYSSELNVNALLLGDSALYLCASSAGLSGPLHFGNGTRLTVT.

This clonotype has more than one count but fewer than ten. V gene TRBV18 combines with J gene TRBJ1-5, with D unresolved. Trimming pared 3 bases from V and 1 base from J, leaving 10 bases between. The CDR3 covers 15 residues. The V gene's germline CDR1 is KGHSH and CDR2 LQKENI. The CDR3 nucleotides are TGTGCCAGCTCACCGGGGATGCAAAGCAATCAGCCCCAGCATTTT. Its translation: CASSPGMQSNQPQHF.

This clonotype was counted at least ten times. CDR3 loop: CASGTGWNNQPQHF. The CDR3 coding sequence is TGTGCATCAGGGACAGGGTGGAACAATCAGCCCCAGCATTTT. J is TRBJ1-5 and V is TRBV5-4, with 9 bases identical to TRBD1. The CDR3 spans 14 residues. Per germline, CDR1 SGHNT and CDR2 YYREEE (reference sequence).

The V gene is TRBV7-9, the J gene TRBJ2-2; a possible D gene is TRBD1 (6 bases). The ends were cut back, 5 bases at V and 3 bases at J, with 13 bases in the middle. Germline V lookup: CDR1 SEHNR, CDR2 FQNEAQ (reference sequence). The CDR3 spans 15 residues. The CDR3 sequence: CASSPLRGHTGELFF. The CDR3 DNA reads TGTGCCAGCAGCCCCCTCAGGGGCCACACCGGGGAGCTGTTTTTT.

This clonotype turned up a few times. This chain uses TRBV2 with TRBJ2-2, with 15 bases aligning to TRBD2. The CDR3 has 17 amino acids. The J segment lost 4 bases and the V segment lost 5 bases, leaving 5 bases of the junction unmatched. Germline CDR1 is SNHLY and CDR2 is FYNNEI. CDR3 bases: TGTGCCAGCAGTCCGGGACTAGCGGGAGGTGGCACCGGGGAGCTGTTTTTT. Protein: CASSPGLAGGGTGELFF.

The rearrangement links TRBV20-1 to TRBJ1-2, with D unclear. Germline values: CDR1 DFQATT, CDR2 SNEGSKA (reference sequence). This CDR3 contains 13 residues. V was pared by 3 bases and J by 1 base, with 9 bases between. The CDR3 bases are TGCAGTGCTAGCCCGGGTTTTAACTATGGCTACACCTTC. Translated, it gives CSASPGFNYGYTF.

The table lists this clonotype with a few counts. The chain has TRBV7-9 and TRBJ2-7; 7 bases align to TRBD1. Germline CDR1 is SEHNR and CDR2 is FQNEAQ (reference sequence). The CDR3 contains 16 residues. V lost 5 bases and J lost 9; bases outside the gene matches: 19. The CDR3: CASSPRQGRTPTLQYF. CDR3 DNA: TGTGCCAGCAGCCCTCGACAGGGAAGGACACCTACGTTGCAGTACTTC. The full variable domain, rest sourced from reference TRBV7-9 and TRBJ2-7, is DTGVSQNPRHKITKRGQNVTFRCDPISEHNRLYWYRQTLGQGPEFLTYFQNEAQLEKSRLLSDRFSAERPKGSFSTLEIQRTEQGDSAMYLCASSPRQGRTPTLQYFGPGTRLTVT.

In DNA, the CDR3 is TGTGCCAGTTCCCCGACAGGGTCGTTTTCACCCCTCCACTTT. Its protein is CASSPTGSFSPLHF. The chain employs TRBV5-5 and TRBJ1-6; 7 bases match TRBD1. Germline CDR1 SGHKS, CDR2 YYEKEE (reference sequence). The CDR3 sequence is 14 residues long. Trimming at V came to 8 bases and at J to 9 bases, leaving 11 bases not matched to a gene.

The chain's CDR3 is CASSLFVSGRIYNEQFF. Here the CDR3 DNA reads TGTGCCAGCAGTTTATTCGTCTCGGGACGGATCTACAATGAGCAGTTCTTC. V usage is TRBV28 and J usage is TRBJ2-1; the D call may be TRBD1 or TRBD2 (5 bases each). CDR1 MDHEN and CDR2 SYDVKM come from the germline V gene. This CDR3 spans 17 amino acids. V lost 1 base, J lost 3 bases, and 16 bases lay in between.

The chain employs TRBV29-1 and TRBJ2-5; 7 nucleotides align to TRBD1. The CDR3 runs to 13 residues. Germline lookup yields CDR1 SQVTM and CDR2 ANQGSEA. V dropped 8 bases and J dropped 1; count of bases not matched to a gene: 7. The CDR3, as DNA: TGCAGCCTCCGGGACAGCCTCCAAGAGACCCAGTACTTC. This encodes CSLRDSLQETQYF.

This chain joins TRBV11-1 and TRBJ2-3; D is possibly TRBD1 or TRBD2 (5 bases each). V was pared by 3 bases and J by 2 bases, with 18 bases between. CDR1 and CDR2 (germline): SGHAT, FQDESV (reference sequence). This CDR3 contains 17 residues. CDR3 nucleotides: TGTGCCAGCAGCTTGGACTTCGGGGCGCGGGCCACAGATACGCAGTATTTT. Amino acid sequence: CASSLDFGARATDTQYF. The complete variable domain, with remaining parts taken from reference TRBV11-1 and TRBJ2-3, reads EAEVAQSPRYKITEKSQAVAFWCDPISGHATLYWYRQILGQGPELLVQFQDESVVDDSQLPKDRFSAERLKGVDSTLKIQPAELGDSAMYLCASSLDFGARATDTQYFGPGTRLTVL.

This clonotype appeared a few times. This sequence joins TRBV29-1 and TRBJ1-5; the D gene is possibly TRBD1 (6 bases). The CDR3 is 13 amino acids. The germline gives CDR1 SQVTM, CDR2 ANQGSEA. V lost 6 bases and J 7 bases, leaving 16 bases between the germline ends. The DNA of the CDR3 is TGCAGCGTCGCGAAGGACAGTAGACAGCCCCAGCATTTT. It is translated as CSVAKDSRQPQHF.